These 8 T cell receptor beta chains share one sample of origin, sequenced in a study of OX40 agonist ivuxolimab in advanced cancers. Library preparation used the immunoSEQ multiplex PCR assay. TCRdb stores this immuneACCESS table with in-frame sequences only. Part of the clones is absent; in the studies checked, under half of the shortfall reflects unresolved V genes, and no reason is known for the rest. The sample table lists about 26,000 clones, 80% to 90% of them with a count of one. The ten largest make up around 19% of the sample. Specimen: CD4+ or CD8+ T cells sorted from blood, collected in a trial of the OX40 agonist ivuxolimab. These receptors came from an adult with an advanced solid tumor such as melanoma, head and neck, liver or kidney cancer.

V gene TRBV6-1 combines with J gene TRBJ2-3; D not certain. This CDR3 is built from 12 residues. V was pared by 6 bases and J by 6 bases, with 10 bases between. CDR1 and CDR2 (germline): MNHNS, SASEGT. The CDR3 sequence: CASRDSLDTQYF. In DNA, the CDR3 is TGTGCCAGCAGGGATTCCTTGGATACGCAGTATTTT.

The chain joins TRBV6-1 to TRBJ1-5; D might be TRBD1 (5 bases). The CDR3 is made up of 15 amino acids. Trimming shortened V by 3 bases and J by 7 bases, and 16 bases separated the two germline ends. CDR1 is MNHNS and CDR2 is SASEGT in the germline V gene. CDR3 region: CASSEASGVGQPQHF. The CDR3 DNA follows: TGTGCCAGCAGTGAGGCCTCGGGGGTAGGCCAGCCCCAGCATTTT.

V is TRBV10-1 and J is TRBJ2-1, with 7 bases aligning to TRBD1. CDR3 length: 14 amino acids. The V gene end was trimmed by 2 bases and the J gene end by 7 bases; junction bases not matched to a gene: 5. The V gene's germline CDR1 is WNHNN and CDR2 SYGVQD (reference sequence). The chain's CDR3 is CASSEKGAQNEQFF. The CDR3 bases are TGCGCCAGCAGTGAGAAGGGGGCGCAAAATGAGCAGTTCTTC.

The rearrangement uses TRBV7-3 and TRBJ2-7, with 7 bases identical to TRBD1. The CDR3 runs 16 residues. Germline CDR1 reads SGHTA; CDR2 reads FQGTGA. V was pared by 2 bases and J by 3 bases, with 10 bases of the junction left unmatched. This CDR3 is CASSLEVPRQGYEQYF. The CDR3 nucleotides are TGTGCCAGCAGCTTAGAGGTCCCGAGACAGGGCTACGAGCAGTACTTC.

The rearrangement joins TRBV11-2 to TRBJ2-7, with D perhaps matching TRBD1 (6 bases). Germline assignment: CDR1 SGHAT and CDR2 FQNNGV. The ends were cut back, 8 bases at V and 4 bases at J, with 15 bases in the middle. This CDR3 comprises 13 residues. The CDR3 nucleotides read TGTGCCAGCGGCGCACAGGGAACTTACGAGCAGTACTTC. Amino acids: CASGAQGTYEQYF.

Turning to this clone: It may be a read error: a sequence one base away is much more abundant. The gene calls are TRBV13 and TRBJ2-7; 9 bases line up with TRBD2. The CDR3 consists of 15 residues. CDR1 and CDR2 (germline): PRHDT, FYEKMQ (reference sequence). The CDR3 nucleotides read TGTGCCAGCAGCTTAGAAGGCGGGGGGGCTGCCGAGCAGCACTTC. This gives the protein CASSLEGGGAAEQHF.

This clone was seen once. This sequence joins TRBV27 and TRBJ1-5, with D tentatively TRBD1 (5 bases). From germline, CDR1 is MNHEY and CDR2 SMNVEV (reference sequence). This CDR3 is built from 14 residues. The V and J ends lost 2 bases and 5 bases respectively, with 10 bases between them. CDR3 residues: CASSLMTGDQPQHF. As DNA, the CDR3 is TGTGCCAGCAGTTTAATGACGGGGGATCAGCCCCAGCATTTT.

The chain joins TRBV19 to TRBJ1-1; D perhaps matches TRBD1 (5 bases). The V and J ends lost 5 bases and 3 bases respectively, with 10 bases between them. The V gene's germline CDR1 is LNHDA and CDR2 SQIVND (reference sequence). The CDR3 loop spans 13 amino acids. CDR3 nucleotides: TGTGCCAGTAGTGGGGAAGGGGACACTGAAGCTTTCTTT. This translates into CASSGEGDTEAFF.